This paragraph reports one T cell receptor beta chain. Its target antigen remains unknown. Base qualities are not at hand, and no much larger clone is one base apart. Library construction relied on the immunoSEQ multiplex PCR assay. Imported from immuneACCESS, the table was reduced by TCRdb to in-frame sequences with V and J called. These copies leave out some clones; in studies compared against another copy, an unresolved V gene accounts for under half, and the cause of the remainder is not known. This sample holds around 80,000 clones; roughly 98% were observed only once. Approximately 0.14% of the sample is taken by the ten largest. The CDR3 has 18 amino acids, counting the end cysteine and phenylalanine. This entry keeps only the CDR3 DNA: 54 bases, framed from base 1. This specimen comes from a study of technical replicates of blood from a few donors (dated by TCRdb to the late 2010s).

Sequenced sample: T cells isolated from PBMCs. This TCR derives from a human donor in good health. The chain couples TRBV21-1 to TRBJ1-5. TRBV21-1 is an annotated pseudogene. The CDR3 in this case is CASSYPRTSPGSNQPQHF. The DNA is as follows: TGTGCCAGCAGCTACCCACGGACCTCCCCGGGGAGCAATCAGCCCCAGCATTTT.